Listed below are T cell receptor beta chains from one sample, sequenced in a study of shared clonotypes between healthy human individuals. Repertoires were generated with immunoSEQ multiplex PCR, while TCRdb's copy carries only in-frame clones and drops some. In the table there are around 1.9 million clones, around 93% of which are singletons. The sequenced sample was naive CD8+ T cells from PBMCs. The receptors come from a man aged 18 to 35 in good health. Some clones in this sample may be carry-over from other donors' samples. The CDR3 runs from the conserved cysteine through the conserved F or W. D genes are given only for firm matches. Clone size is shown for a subset of rows, as once, few, many or a class of expanded clone.

>-|TRBV7-8|TRBJ2-7|TRBD1
TGTGCCAGCAGCTCCCTCCCCGGGACAGCCTACGAGCAGTACTTC
CASSSLPGTAYEQYF
>-|TRBV5-8|TRBJ2-7|-
TGTGCCCCCCGCCCCCAATCCAACACCTACGAGCAGTACTTC
CAPRPQSNTYEQYF
>-|TRBV28|TRBJ1-2|TRBD1
TGTGCCAGCAGTTCTCCTAATAGACAGGGGACTAACTATGGCTACACCTTC
CASSSPNRQGTNYGYTF
>-|TRBV5-4|TRBJ2-7|TRBD1
TGTGCCAGCAGCTTGAGACGGGACAGCTACGAGCAGTACTTC
CASSLRRDSYEQYF
>-|TRBV29-1|TRBJ1-2|-
TGCAGCGTTGACGATCTGGGGATGGGCTACACCTTC
CSVDDLGMGYTF
>-|TRBV5-4|TRBJ1-1|-
TGTGCCAGCAGCTTGGGGCTTCTAAGTGAAGCTTTCTTT
CASSLGLLSEAFF
>-|TRBV9|TRBJ2-3|-
TGTGCCAGCAGCAGGGGCAGGGGCACAGATACGCAGTATTTT
CASSRGRGTDTQYF
>once|TRBV2|TRBJ2-3|-
TGTGCCAGCAGTGAAAATCGGGGAGGTGCGAACACAGATACGCAGTATTTT
CASSENRGGANTDTQYF
>-|TRBV15|TRBJ1-2|-
TGTGCCACCAGCAGCGAACAGAGGACCCTCTATGGCTACACCTTC
CATSSEQRTLYGYTF
>-|TRBV7-9|TRBJ2-5|TRBD1
TGTGCCAGCAGCCTGTTGACAGGGAAGGAGACCCAGTACTTC
CASSLLTGKETQYF
>-|TRBV7-2|TRBJ2-3|-
TGTGCCAGCAGCTTAGGGGAGAGCAGCACAGATACGCAGTATTTT
CASSLGESSTDTQYF
>-|TRBV4-3|TRBJ1-6|TRBD1
TGCGCCAGCAGCCATACCGGGACAGAGTCACCCCTCCACTTT
CASSHTGTESPLHF
>-|TRBV19|TRBJ1-1|-
TGTGCCAGTAGTATACAAACGGAGAACACTGAAGCTTTCTTT
CASSIQTENTEAFF